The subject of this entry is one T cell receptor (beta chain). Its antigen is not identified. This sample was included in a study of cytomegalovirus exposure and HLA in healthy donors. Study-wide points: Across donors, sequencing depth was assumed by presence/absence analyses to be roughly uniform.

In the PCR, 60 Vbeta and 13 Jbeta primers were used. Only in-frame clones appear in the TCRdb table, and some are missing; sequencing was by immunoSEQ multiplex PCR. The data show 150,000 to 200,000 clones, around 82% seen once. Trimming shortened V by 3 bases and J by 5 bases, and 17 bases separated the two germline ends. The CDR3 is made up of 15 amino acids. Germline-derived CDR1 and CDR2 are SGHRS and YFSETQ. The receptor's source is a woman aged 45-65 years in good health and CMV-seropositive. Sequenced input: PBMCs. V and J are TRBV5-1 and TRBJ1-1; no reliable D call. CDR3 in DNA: TGCGCCAGCAGCTGGTCCGAGGAGGAGGTAACTGAAGCTTTCTTT. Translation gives CASSWSEEEVTEAFF.